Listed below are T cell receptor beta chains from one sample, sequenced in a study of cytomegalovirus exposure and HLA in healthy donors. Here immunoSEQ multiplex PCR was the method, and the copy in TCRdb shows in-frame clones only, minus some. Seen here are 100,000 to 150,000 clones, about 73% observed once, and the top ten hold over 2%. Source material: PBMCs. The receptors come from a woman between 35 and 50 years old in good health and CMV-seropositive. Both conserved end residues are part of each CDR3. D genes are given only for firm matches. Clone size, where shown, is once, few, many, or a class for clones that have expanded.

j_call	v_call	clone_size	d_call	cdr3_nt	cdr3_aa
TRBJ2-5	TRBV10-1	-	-	TGCGCCAGCAGTGAGTCGCGGGAGACCCAGTACTTC	CASSESRETQYF
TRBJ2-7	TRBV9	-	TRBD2	TGTGCCAGCAGCGTACGAGGACTAGCGGAAGGAGAGCAGTACTTC	CASSVRGLAEGEQYF
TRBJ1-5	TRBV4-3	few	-	TGCGCCAGCAGCCCTCAGGGGATGGATCAGCCCCAGCATTTT	CASSPQGMDQPQHF
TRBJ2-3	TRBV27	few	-	TGTGCCAGCAGCATACGGGATACGCAGTATTTT	CASSIRDTQYF
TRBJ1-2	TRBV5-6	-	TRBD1	TGTGCCAGCAGACCCCGGACAGGGGGAGTCTATGGCTACACCTTC	CASRPRTGGVYGYTF
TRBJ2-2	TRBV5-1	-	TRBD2	TGCGCCAGCAGCTTGATCCCTCTTAGCGGGGGGGCGGCCGGGGAGCTGTTTTTT	CASSLIPLSGGAAGELFF
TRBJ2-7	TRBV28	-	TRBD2	TGTGCCAGCAGTCGCAGCGGGAGCTACGAGCAGTACTTC	CASSRSGSYEQYF
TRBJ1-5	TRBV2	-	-	TGTGCCAGCAGACCGTGGGGGGGAGGAAGCAATCAGCCCCAGCATTTT	CASRPWGGGSNQPQHF
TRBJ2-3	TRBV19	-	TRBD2	TGTGCCAGTAGTATAGGGCTAGCGGGGAGCACAGATACGCAGTATTTT	CASSIGLAGSTDTQYF
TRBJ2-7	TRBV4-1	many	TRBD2	TGCGCCAGCAGCCAAGGGAGCGGGGGGGTCTACGAGCAGTACTTC	CASSQGSGGVYEQYF
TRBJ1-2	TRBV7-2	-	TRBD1	TGTGCCAGCAGCTCCCCCCCCGGGACAGGGGTCGGTTTCATTGGCTACACCTTC	CASSSPPGTGVGFIGYTF
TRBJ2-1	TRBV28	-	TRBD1	TGTGCCAGCAGTCCCAGGACAGGGATAGGCTACAATGAGCAGTTCTTC	CASSPRTGIGYNEQFF
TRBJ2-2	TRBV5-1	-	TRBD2	TGCGCCAGCAGCATATCTAGCGGGGTGGCCGGGGAGCTGTTTTTT	CASSISSGVAGELFF
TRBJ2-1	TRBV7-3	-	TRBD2	TGTGCCAGCAGCTTAAGCGGCGAAGGCGGGAGAAGGAATGAGCAGTTCTTC	CASSLSGEGGRRNEQFF
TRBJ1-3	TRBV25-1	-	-	TGTGCCAGCAGTGAACCAGGGAACTCTGGAAACACCACATATTTT	CASSEPGNSGNTTYF
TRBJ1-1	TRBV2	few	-	TGTGCCAGTAGGAGTAGACAGGCAAACACTGAAGCTTTCTTT	CASRSRQANTEAFF
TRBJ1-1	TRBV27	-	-	TGTGCCAGCAGTCGGGTTGGGAACACTGAAGCTTTCTTT	CASSRVGNTEAFF
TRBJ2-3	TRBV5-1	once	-	TGCGCCAGCAGCCGAGGGCCCGGCACAGATACGCAGTATTTT	CASSRGPGTDTQYF
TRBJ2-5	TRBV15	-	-	TGTGCCACCAGCAGAGGGGCGGACACGAAGACCCAGTACTTC	CATSRGADTKTQYF
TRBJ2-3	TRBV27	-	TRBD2	TGTGCCAGCAGTTACGGCGGGGGGGCGGATACGCAGTATTTT	CASSYGGGADTQYF
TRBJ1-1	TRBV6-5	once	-	TGTGCCAGCAGTCCCTGGGACACCAAAAACACTGAAGCTTTCTTT	CASSPWDTKNTEAFF
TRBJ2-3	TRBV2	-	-	TGTGCCAGCAGTGCTTTGACACAGAACACAGATACGCAGTATTTT	CASSALTQNTDTQYF
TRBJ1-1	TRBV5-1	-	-	TGCGCCAGCAGCTTCCTCTCCGGGGGGGGCACTGAAGCTTTCTTT	CASSFLSGGGTEAFF
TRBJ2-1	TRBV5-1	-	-	TGCGCCAGCAGCTTGGGGTGGACTACCTACAATGAGCAGTTCTTC	CASSLGWTTYNEQFF
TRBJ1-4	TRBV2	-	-	TGTGCCAGTTGTAGGAGGGCTGGTGAAAAACTGTTTTTT	CASCRRAGEKLFF
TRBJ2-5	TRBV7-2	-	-	TGTGCCAGCAGCTTAGGGGGGCAGGGGGAGACCCAGTACTTC	CASSLGGQGETQYF
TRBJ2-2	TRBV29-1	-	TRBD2	TGCAGCGTCTCCGGGACTAGCGGGAAGGACACCGGGGAGCTGTTTTTT	CSVSGTSGKDTGELFF
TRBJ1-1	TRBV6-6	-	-	TGTGCCAGCAGTTCTAGCACTTACACTGAAGCTTTCTTT	CASSSSTYTEAFF
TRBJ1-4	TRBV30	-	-	TGTGCCTGGAGTGGACTAGGGGCAGGCAATGAAAAACTGTTTTTT	CAWSGLGAGNEKLFF
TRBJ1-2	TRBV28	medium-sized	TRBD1	TGTGCCAGCAGGGTCGGACAGGGTTTGGGCGGCTACACCTTC	CASRVGQGLGGYTF
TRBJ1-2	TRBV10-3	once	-	TGTGCCATCTGGCCGGACAACTATAACTATGGCTACACCTTC	CAIWPDNYNYGYTF
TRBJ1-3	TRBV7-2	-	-	TGTGCCAGCAGCGGGGGCGCATCTGGAAACACCATATATTTT	CASSGGASGNTIYF
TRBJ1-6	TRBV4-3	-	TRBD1	TGCGCCAGCAGCCATCGGACAGGGGGCGCATCACCCCTCCACTTT	CASSHRTGGASPLHF
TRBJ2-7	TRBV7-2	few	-	TGTGCCAGCAGCTTAGACAAACCCTACGAGCAGTACTTC	CASSLDKPYEQYF
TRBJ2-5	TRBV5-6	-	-	TGTGCCACCCTCAGGGGATTCGACCAAGAGACCCAGTACTTC	CATLRGFDQETQYF
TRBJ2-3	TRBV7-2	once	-	TGTGCCAGCAGGCTAATGACAGATACGCAGTATTTT	CASRLMTDTQYF
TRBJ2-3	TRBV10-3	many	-	TGTGCCATCAGTCAGGCCGGGACTAGCACAGATACGCAGTATTTT	CAISQAGTSTDTQYF
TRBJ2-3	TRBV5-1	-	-	TGCGCCGGCAGCCCAGGGTGGAATACGCAGTATTTT	CAGSPGWNTQYF
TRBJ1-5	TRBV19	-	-	TGTGCCAGTAGTGCGGAGATCAATCAGCCCCAGCATTTT	CASSAEINQPQHF
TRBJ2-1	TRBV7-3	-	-	TGTGCCAGCAGCTTATATGCCCAGGGGTACAATGAGCAGTTCTTC	CASSLYAQGYNEQFF
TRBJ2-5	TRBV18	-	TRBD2	TGTGCCAGCTCACCGAGCGGGGGGGCCGAGACCCAGTACTTC	CASSPSGGAETQYF
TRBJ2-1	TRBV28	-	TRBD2	TGTGCCAGTTCGGGGACTAGCGGGGGAAGCTCCTACAATGAGCAGTTCTTC	CASSGTSGGSSYNEQFF
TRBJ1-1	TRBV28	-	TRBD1	TGTGCCAGCATCGCCGGGACAGGGATGTTCGCTGAAGCTTTCTTT	CASIAGTGMFAEAFF
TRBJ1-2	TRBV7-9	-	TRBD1	TGTGCCAGCAGCTTAGGAACAGGACAGGGGGTCCATGGCTACACCTTC	CASSLGTGQGVHGYTF
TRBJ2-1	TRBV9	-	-	TGTGCCAGCAGGTTCGACTCGAGCTCCTACAATGAGCAGTTCTTC	CASRFDSSSYNEQFF
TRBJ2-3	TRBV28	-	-	TGTGCCACATCCCTAGACTTCCCCGATACGCAGTATTTT	CATSLDFPDTQYF
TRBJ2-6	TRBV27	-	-	TGTGCCAGCAGCTGGGCCAGGGTGTCTGGGGCCAACGTCCTGACTTTC	CASSWARVSGANVLTF
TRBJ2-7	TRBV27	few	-	TGTGCCAGCAGAGGGGATAAGGGCCCCCGGTTTCTCGAGCAGTACTTC	CASRGDKGPRFLEQYF
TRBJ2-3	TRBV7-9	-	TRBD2	TGTGCCAGCAGCTCCCCAGGGAGGGCTGGCACAGATACGCAGTATTTT	CASSSPGRAGTDTQYF
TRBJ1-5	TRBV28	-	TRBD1	TGTGCCAGCAGACCCCGGGACAGGGGCAATCAGCCCCAGCATTTT	CASRPRDRGNQPQHF
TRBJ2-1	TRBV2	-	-	TGTGCCAGCAGTGAACGGGTGAGGGATGCTGAGCAGTTCTTC	CASSERVRDAEQFF
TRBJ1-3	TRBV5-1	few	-	TGCGCCAGCAGCTTAGCCGGACTCTCTGGAAACACCATATATTTT	CASSLAGLSGNTIYF
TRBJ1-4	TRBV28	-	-	TGTGCCAGCAGCCCCGGGGGGCCTAATGAAAAACTGTTTTTT	CASSPGGPNEKLFF